Shown below are 9 T cell receptor beta chains from a single sample sequenced in a study of spatial heterogeneity in lung cancer. Study-level points and caveats: For expanded intratumoral alpha and beta TCRs, counts tracked tumor mutation counts.

As to time point: sample taken at primary tumor resection. One entry per CDR3 protein results from TCRdb running MiXCR on the 5' RACE reads. Of fewer than 6,000 distinct CDR3 sequences in the sample, around an eighth were seen once. Antigens for these TCRs are unknown. The input for sequencing was lung tumor tissue, taken at surgery. These receptor sequences come from a female donor with early-stage non-small cell lung cancer.

By share, this clonotype ranks as medium-sized. This rearrangement joins TRBV30 to TRBJ1-1; perhaps TRBD1 as D (6 bases). The CDR3 spans 13 residues. CDR1 GTSNPN and CDR2 SVGIG come from the germline V gene (reference sequence). Trimming cost V 0 bases and J 3 bases, with 8 bases left between them. The CDR3 DNA sequence: TGTGCCTGGAGTGTAGGACAGTACACTGAAGCTTTCTTT. It specifies CAWSVGQYTEAFF.

This clonotype has ten or more counts. As DNA, the CDR3 is TGCGCCAGCAGCCCAGAGAGTACAAATGAAAAACTGTTTTTT. It yields the protein CASSPESTNEKLFF. The chain recombines TRBV4-3 with TRBJ1-4; D is unclear. This CDR3 region has 14 residues. Germline V gene lookup returns CDR1 LGHNA and CDR2 YSLEER. Trimming shortened V by 4 bases and J by 5 bases, and 11 bases separated the two germline ends.

Worth noting for this clonotype: Sequence at one end of the junction differs from germline and may be a read error. CDR3 sequence (DNA): TGTGCCACCAGTGCGGGGAGGGAGCTGTTTTTT. It yields the protein CATSAGRELFF. The V call is TRBV6-4, the J call TRBJ2-2; D perhaps matches TRBD2 (6 bases). Germline loops: CDR1 MRHNA, CDR2 SNTAGT. The CDR3 totals 11 residues.

The chain recombines TRBV10-2 with TRBJ1-1; no clear D. Germline CDR1 is WSHSY and CDR2 is SAAADI. The CDR3 covers 15 residues. Trimming stripped 8 bases from V and 3 bases from J, with 19 bases between. CDR3 in DNA: TGCGCCAGCTCCCCGGCCCAGCCGGGCTACACTGAAGCTTTCTTT. Its translation: CASSPAQPGYTEAFF.

This clonotype has ten or more counts. The chain combines TRBV27 with TRBJ2-1; 13 positions match TRBD2. This CDR3 has 15 residues. The germline gives CDR1 MNHEY, CDR2 SMNVEV (reference sequence). V trimming: 7 bases; J trimming: 6 bases; junction bases outside the gene matches: 6. CDR3 region: CASTVLAGGPNEQFF. In DNA form, the CDR3 reads TGTGCCAGCACCGTACTAGCGGGAGGGCCCAATGAGCAGTTCTTC.

By share of the sample, this clonotype is medium-sized (0.01 to 0.1%). The chain is built from TRBV6-5 and TRBJ1-5; 9 bases align to TRBD1. The V and J ends lost 6 bases and 3 bases, in that order; junction bases with no gene match: 6. Germline values: CDR1 MNHEY, CDR2 SVGAGI. The CDR3 runs 15 residues. The CDR3 DNA is TGTGCCAGCAGCGCCGGGACAGGGTTCAATCAGCCCCAGCATTTT. Amino acid sequence: CASSAGTGFNQPQHF.

V and J are TRBV27 and TRBJ2-2, with 14 positions matching TRBD2. The CDR3 extends over 21 amino acids. Looked up from germline, CDR1 is MNHEY and CDR2 is SMNVEV (reference sequence). The junction had 14 bases not matched to a gene; V was cut back by 5 bases and J by 0 bases. Here the CDR3 DNA reads TGTGCCAGCAGTACCCCCCACCGGAGACTAGCGGGAGGGCCGAACACCGGGGAGCTGTTTTTT. Residues: CASSTPHRRLAGGPNTGELFF.

By share of the sample, this clonotype is medium-sized (0.01 to 0.1%). V usage is TRBV10-2 and J usage is TRBJ2-4; tentative D call: TRBD1 (6 bases). CDR1 and CDR2 (germline): WSHSY, SAAADI. Trimming removed 2 bases from V and 0 bases from J, with 14 bases in between. The CDR3 has 17 amino acids. In nucleotides, the CDR3 is TGCGCCAGCAGTGAGGCCTCAACAGGGCTAGCCAAAAACATTCAGTACTTC. It specifies CASSEASTGLAKNIQYF.

The CDR3 loop reads CASSQRDTF. The DNA of the CDR3 is TGCGCCAGCAGTCAGCGGGACACCTTC. V gene TRBV23-1 combines with J gene TRBJ1-2; D is ambiguous. TRBV23-1 is an ORF, and what it does is uncertain. This CDR3 spans 9 amino acids. V was cut by 3 bases and J by 12 bases, with 5 bases left in between.